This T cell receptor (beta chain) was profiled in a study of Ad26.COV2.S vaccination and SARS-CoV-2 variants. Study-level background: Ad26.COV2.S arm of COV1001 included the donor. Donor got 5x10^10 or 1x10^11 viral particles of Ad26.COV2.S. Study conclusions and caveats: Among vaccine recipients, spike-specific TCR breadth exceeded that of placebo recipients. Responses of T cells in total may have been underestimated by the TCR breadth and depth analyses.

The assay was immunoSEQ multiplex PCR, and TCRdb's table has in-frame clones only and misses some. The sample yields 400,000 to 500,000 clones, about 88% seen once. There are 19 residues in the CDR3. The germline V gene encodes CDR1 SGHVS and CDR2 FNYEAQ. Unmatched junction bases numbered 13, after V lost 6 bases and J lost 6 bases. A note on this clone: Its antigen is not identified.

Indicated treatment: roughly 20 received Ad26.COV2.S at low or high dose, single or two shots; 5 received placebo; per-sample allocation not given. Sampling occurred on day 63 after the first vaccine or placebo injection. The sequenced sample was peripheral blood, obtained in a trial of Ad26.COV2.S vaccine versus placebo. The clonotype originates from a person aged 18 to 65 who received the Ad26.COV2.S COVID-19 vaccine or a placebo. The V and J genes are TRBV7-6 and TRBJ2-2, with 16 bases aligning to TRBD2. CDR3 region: CASRSTPGLAGGPAGELFF. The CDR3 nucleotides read TGTGCCAGCAGATCAACACCGGGACTAGCGGGGGGGCCCGCCGGGGAGCTGTTTTTT.